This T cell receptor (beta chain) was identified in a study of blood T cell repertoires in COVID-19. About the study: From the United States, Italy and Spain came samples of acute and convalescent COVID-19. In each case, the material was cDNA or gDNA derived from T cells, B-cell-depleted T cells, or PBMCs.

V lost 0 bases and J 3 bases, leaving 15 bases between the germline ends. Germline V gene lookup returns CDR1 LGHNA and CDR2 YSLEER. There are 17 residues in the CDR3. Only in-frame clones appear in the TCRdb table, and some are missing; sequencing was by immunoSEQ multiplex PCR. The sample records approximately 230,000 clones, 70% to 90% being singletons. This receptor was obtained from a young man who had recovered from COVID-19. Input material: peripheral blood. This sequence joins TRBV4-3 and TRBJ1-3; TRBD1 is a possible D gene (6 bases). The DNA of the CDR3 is TGCGCCAGCAGCCAAGATACAGGGACGGCGCGTGGAAACACCATATATTTT. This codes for CASSQDTGTARGNTIYF.